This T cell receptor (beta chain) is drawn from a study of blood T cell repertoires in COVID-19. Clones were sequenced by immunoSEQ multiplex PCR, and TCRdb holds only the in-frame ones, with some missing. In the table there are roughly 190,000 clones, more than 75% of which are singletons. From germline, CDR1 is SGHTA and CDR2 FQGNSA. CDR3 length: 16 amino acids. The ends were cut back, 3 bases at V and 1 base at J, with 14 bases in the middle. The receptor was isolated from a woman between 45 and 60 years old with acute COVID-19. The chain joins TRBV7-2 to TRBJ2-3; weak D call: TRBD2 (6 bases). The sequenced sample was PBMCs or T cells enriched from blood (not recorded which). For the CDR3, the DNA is TGTGCCAGCAGCTTGAGGCGGGGACGTGGCACAGATACGCAGTATTTT. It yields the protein CASSLRRGRGTDTQYF.